This entry describes one TCR beta chain. This CDR3 region has 15 residues. V gave up 1 base and J gave up 2 bases; unmatched junction bases: 3. Looked up from germline, CDR1 is SGHTA and CDR2 is FQGNSA. TCRdb's table, derived via immunoSEQ multiplex PCR, lists solely in-frame clones and lacks some. The sample holds about 2,500,000 clones, approximately 92% seen once. The data are from a study of shared clonotypes between healthy human individuals. This rearrangement joins TRBV7-2 to TRBJ2-7; 9 bases agree with TRBD2. The specimen sequenced was naive CD4+ T cells sorted from blood. Subset given: CD45RA+ positively selected. This TCR came from a man younger than 35 in good health. CDR3 in DNA: TGTGCCAGCAGCTTAGATCCTAGCGGGGCCTACGAGCAGTACTTC. Residues: CASSLDPSGAYEQYF.